This T cell receptor (beta chain) was captured in a study of shared clonotypes between healthy human individuals. Study-level points and caveats: Estimated clonotype richness was generally higher in naive than memory subsets. Clonotypes shared by all four sorted-subset donors had higher generation probabilities than non-shared clonotypes.

Template for every sorted-subset replicate PCR totaled roughly 200 ng DNA, 25,000 to 35,000 T cell genomes. Some clones are missing from TCRdb's copy, which holds only in-frame ones; the method was immunoSEQ multiplex PCR. The table includes 550,000 to 800,000 clones, roughly 91% detected once. Comment on this clone: The antigen is not known.

V was clipped by 9 bases and J by 4 bases; unmatched bases: 7. The CDR3 covers 13 residues. CDR1 and CDR2 from the germline V gene are MNHNS and SASEGT. The rearrangement uses TRBV6-1 and TRBJ2-7; 9 bases line up with TRBD2. The sequencing input was memory CD8+ T cells from PBMCs. The subset here: CD45RO+ cells pooled with CCR7-negative TemRA cells. The TCR was taken from a man between 18 and 29 years old in good health. Some clones in this sample may be carry-over from other donors' samples. CDR3 coding DNA: TGTGCCAGTTCGGGACTAGCCGGATACGAGCAGTACTTC. As protein: CASSGLAGYEQYF.